This TCR beta chain derives from a study of regulatory T cells in long-lasting Graves disease listed by TCRdb under 2021. For context, the study as a whole: Persistent Graves' disease was defined as persistently positive TSH receptor autoantibodies together with antithyroid drug treatment for over 5 years. A total of around 35 samples were covered by TCR sequencing, comprising about 13 persistent and about 20 newly diagnosed Graves' disease patients. This study used TCR sequencing and RNA sequencing of peripheral blood to compare persistent Graves' disease patients against newly diagnosed Graves' disease patients. The study took place in China and was registered as a clinical trial. Antithyroid drugs had been taken for approximately 9.5 years on average by persistent Graves' disease patients in the clinical cohort. Summary of the overall study and its limitations: Only peripheral blood was studied, because thyroid tissue, the primary lesion, was inaccessible. Sequencing and analysis were limited to the TCR beta chain. Preferential use of TRBV28, TRBJ1-2 and TRBJ2-5 was observed in persistent disease, whereas TRBV20-1 and TRBJ2-1 were favored in newly diagnosed disease. The small sample size was acknowledged by the authors as a limitation that may reduce accuracy. Compared with newly diagnosed patients, patients with persistent Graves' disease had lower TCR Shannon entropy and fewer highly expanded clones, which suggests clonal expansion. A larger number of public clonotypes was shared among persistent patients (more than 2,500) than among newly diagnosed patients (roughly 1,000).

About this clonotype: Which antigen it targets is not known. A read error may be the cause here, since a much bigger clone is one base away.

According to the study, the label for this sample's time point signals: persistent/refractory GD, antithyroid drugs over 5 years with positive TRAb. RNA was extracted from PBMCs in TRIzol for both TCR sequencing and RNA sequencing. The diagnosis of Graves' disease followed American Thyroid Association guidelines. The patients came from an endocrinology department in Xi'an, China. From each patient, about 8.9 milliliters of peripheral blood was collected into an EDTA anticoagulant tube. Ficoll Paque Plus density gradient separation was used to isolate PBMCs, and no additional T cell sorting was done. An Agilent 2100 Bioanalyzer and agarose gel were used to assess RNA quality, and a NanoDrop 2000 was used to measure RNA concentration. Including the terminal cysteine and phenylalanine, the CDR3 comprises 19 residues. Of the read, only the CDR3 DNA is kept; its 57 bases are in frame from base 1. In the germline V gene, CDR1 corresponds to MNHEY and CDR2 to SVGEGT.

The library was made by multiplex PCR. The instrument given in TCRdb is Illumina HiSeq 4000. TCR beta libraries were built with iRepertoire HTBI primers and Arm-PCR amplification of CDR3 regions. Gel purification was performed on PCR products prior to sequencing. Processing in the source paper ran as follows. Gene usage analysis of CDR3 amino acid clonotypes used the roughly 60 TRBV and about 13 TRBJ segments found across samples. COPE and FqMerger were used to merge filtered high-quality paired reads into contigs. BLAST was used to align contigs to IMGT TRBV, TRBD and TRBJ reference genes, with CDR3 defined following IMGT. Any clonotype with a frequency above 0.1% was classified as a highly expanded clone. Shannon entropy was used to measure repertoire diversity, and the Gini coefficient was used to measure V-J evenness. Clonotypes shared by more than one individual were considered public. TCRdb trimmed public reads at Q25 via fastp, called clones via MiXCR and kept in-frame beta chains. Each CDR3 protein appears once, grouped with its most common genes and DNA. The V and J calls come from TCRdb's annotation, not from the publication. The sample yields 400,000 to 500,000 distinct CDR3 sequences; roughly a fifth were counted once. The top ten hold approximately 14% of the sample.

This TCR came from a female donor with Graves disease. This specimen was peripheral blood mononuclear cells (PBMCs), taken when the disease was refractory, from a patient treated with antithyroid drugs. The chain employs TRBV6-2 or TRBV6-3 and TRBJ2-6; a stretch of 7 junction bases matches TRBD2. The bases are TGTGCCAGCACCGGGGGGAACCACAAGGGTGTCTCTGGGGCCAACGTCCTGATTTTC. Its translation is CASTGGNHKGVSGANVLIF.